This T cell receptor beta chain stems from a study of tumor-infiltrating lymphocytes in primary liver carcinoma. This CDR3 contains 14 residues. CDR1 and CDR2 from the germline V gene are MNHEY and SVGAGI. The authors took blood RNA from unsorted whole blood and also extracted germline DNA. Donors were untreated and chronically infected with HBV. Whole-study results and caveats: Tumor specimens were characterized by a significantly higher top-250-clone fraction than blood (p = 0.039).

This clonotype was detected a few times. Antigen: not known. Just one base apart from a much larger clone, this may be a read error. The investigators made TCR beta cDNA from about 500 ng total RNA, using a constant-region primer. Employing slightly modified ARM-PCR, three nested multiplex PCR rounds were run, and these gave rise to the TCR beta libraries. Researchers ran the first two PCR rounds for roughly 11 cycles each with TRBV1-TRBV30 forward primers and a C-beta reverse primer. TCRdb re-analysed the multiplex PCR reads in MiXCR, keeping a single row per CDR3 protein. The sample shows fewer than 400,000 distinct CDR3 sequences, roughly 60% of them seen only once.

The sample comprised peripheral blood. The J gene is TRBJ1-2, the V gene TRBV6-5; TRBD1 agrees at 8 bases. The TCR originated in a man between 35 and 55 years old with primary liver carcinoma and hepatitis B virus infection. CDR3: CTSSYGDRGWGYTF. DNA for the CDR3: TGTACCAGCAGTTACGGTGACAGGGGATGGGGCTACACCTTC.